The 13 T cell receptor beta chains below come from one sample, sequenced in a study of blood T cell repertoires in COVID-19. Generated by immunoSEQ multiplex PCR, the TCRdb table keeps only in-frame clones and is missing some. The table includes 87,000 or so clones, 80% to 90% detected once. The sequenced sample consisted of peripheral blood. The origin of the receptors is a woman older than 75 with acute or convalescent COVID-19.

This sequence joins TRBV5-1 and TRBJ2-7, with 9 bases aligning to TRBD2. This CDR3 is built from 15 residues. With 1 base clipped from V and 4 bases from J, the junction kept 6 bases outside the gene matches. In germline, CDR1 is SGHRS, CDR2 YFSETQ. CDR3 bases: TGCGCCAGCAGCTTGAATGGCGGGAGGGCTTACGAGCAGTACTTC. This codes for CASSLNGGRAYEQYF.

The V and J genes are TRBV6-5 and TRBJ2-5; 7 nucleotides line up with TRBD1. Per the germline V gene, CDR1 is MNHEY and CDR2 is SVGAGI. The CDR3 is 16 amino acids. The trim removed 2 bases at V and 2 bases at J, leaving 8 bases unmatched. The CDR3, as DNA: TGTGCCAGCAGTTACCTTCGGACAGGTAGACAAGAGACCCAGTACTTC. Translating gives CASSYLRTGRQETQYF.

This sequence joins TRBV11-2 and TRBJ2-3; 8 nucleotides match TRBD2. CDR3 length: 13 residues. Looked up from germline, CDR1 is SGHAT and CDR2 is FQNNGV. With V trimmed by 5 bases and J by 6 bases, 4 bases remained unmatched. In DNA form, the CDR3 reads TGTGCCAGCAGCCCGGGAGGGGGGGATACGCAGTATTTT. It yields the protein CASSPGGGDTQYF.

CDR3 residues: CASSLRDRSYEQYF. The CDR3 coding sequence is TGCGCCAGCAGCTTACGGGACAGGTCCTACGAGCAGTACTTC. This rearrangement joins TRBV5-1 to TRBJ2-7; 8 nucleotides match TRBD1. Per the germline V gene, CDR1 is SGHRS and CDR2 is YFSETQ. This CDR3 is 14 amino acids long. V shed 2 bases and J 1 base; nucleotides not matched to a gene: 2.

J is TRBJ2-7 and V is TRBV4-2, with a weak D call TRBD1 (5 bases). V shed 3 bases and J shed 5 bases, with 23 bases lying between them. Germline lookup yields CDR1 LGHNA and CDR2 YNFKEQ. This CDR3 is 17 amino acids long. The CDR3 spells CASSQAKGMLNQDEQYF. As DNA, the CDR3 is TGTGCCAGCAGCCAGGCCAAGGGGATGTTAAATCAGGACGAGCAGTACTTC.

The chain joins TRBV6-5 to TRBJ2-6; possibly TRBD1 for D (5 bases). Trimming removed 7 bases from V and 3 bases from J, with 10 bases in between. CDR1 is MNHEY and CDR2 is SVGAGI in the germline V gene. The CDR3 is 14 residues long. Here the CDR3 reads CASKTGFGANVLTF. DNA of the CDR3: TGTGCCAGCAAAACAGGTTTTGGGGCCAACGTCCTGACTTTC.

The chain has TRBV19 and TRBJ2-1; 12 bases are a match to TRBD2. V shed 6 bases and J 0 bases; nucleotides not matched to a gene: 15. This CDR3 region has 20 residues. Per germline, CDR1 LNHDA and CDR2 SQIVND (reference sequence). CDR3 sequence (DNA): TGTGCCAGTAGCGAACCCCCATGGCTAGCGGGAGGGAGCTCCTACAATGAGCAGTTCTTC. Protein: CASSEPPWLAGGSSYNEQFF.

The chain employs TRBV4-2 and TRBJ2-1; a possible D gene is TRBD2 (6 bases). The V gene lost 0 bases and the J gene lost 4 bases, with 7 bases spanning the gap. The CDR3 has 14 amino acids. Germline V gene data show CDR1 as LGHNA and CDR2 as YNFKEQ. Written as DNA, the CDR3 is TGTGCCAGCAGCCAAGAAGGGACTTACAATGAGCAGTTCTTC. The encoded protein is CASSQEGTYNEQFF.

The chain has TRBV23-1 and TRBJ1-2; D unresolved. TRBV23-1 is annotated as an ORF whose role is uncertain. The CDR3 totals 14 residues. Trimming took 0 bases from V and 8 from J, leaving 13 bases between them. The CDR3 DNA reads TGCGCCAGCAGTCAATCGAAACCCCTGCGGGGCTACACCTTC. It is translated as CASSQSKPLRGYTF.

V gene TRBV12-5 combines with J gene TRBJ1-2; tentatively, D is TRBD1 (6 bases). Germline assignment: CDR1 LGHNT and CDR2 FRNRAP. The CDR3 is 16 residues long. Trimming removed 1 base from V and 2 bases from J, with 14 bases in between. The CDR3 loop is CASGLAPTGINYGYTF. The DNA for the CDR3 is TGTGCTAGTGGTTTGGCTCCCACAGGGATAAACTATGGCTACACCTTC. Using reference TRBV12-5 and TRBJ1-2 for the parts outside the CDR3, the full variable domain is DARVTQTPRHKVTEMGQEVTMRCQPILGHNTVFWYRQTMMQGLELLAYFRNRAPLDDSGMPKDRFSAEMPDATLATLKIQPSEPRDSAVYFCASGLAPTGINYGYTFGSGTRLTVV.

The CDR3 DNA reads TGCGCCAGCAGCCAAGGTGAACAGGGGGCCCGGGGCTACACCTTC. Translation: CASSQGEQGARGYTF. This sequence joins TRBV4-1 and TRBJ1-2, with 9 positions matching TRBD1. V dropped 1 base and J dropped 8; count of bases not matched to a gene: 8. The CDR3 is 15 amino acids. CDR1 and CDR2 from the germline V gene are MGHRA and YSYEKL.

V gene TRBV11-3 combines with J gene TRBJ2-1; 14 bases agree with TRBD2. The junction had 8 bases not matched to a gene; V was cut back by 4 bases and J by 9 bases. CDR1 and CDR2 from the germline V gene are SGHNT and YENEEA. CDR3 length: 16 amino acids. The CDR3 coding sequence is TGTGCCAGCAGCTCCGGGACTAGCGGGGGCCTAGGTGAGCAGTTCTTC. Its translation is CASSSGTSGGLGEQFF.

V gene TRBV4-2 combines with J gene TRBJ1-5; D may be TRBD1 (5 bases). The germline V and J ends were trimmed by 1 base and 1 base, with 11 bases remaining between them. The CDR3 loop spans 16 amino acids. Germline V gene lookup returns CDR1 LGHNA and CDR2 YNFKEQ. The CDR3 DNA reads TGTGCCAGCAGCCAAGCCCTTCAGGGAAGCAATCAGCCCCAGCATTTT. Its translation: CASSQALQGSNQPQHF.